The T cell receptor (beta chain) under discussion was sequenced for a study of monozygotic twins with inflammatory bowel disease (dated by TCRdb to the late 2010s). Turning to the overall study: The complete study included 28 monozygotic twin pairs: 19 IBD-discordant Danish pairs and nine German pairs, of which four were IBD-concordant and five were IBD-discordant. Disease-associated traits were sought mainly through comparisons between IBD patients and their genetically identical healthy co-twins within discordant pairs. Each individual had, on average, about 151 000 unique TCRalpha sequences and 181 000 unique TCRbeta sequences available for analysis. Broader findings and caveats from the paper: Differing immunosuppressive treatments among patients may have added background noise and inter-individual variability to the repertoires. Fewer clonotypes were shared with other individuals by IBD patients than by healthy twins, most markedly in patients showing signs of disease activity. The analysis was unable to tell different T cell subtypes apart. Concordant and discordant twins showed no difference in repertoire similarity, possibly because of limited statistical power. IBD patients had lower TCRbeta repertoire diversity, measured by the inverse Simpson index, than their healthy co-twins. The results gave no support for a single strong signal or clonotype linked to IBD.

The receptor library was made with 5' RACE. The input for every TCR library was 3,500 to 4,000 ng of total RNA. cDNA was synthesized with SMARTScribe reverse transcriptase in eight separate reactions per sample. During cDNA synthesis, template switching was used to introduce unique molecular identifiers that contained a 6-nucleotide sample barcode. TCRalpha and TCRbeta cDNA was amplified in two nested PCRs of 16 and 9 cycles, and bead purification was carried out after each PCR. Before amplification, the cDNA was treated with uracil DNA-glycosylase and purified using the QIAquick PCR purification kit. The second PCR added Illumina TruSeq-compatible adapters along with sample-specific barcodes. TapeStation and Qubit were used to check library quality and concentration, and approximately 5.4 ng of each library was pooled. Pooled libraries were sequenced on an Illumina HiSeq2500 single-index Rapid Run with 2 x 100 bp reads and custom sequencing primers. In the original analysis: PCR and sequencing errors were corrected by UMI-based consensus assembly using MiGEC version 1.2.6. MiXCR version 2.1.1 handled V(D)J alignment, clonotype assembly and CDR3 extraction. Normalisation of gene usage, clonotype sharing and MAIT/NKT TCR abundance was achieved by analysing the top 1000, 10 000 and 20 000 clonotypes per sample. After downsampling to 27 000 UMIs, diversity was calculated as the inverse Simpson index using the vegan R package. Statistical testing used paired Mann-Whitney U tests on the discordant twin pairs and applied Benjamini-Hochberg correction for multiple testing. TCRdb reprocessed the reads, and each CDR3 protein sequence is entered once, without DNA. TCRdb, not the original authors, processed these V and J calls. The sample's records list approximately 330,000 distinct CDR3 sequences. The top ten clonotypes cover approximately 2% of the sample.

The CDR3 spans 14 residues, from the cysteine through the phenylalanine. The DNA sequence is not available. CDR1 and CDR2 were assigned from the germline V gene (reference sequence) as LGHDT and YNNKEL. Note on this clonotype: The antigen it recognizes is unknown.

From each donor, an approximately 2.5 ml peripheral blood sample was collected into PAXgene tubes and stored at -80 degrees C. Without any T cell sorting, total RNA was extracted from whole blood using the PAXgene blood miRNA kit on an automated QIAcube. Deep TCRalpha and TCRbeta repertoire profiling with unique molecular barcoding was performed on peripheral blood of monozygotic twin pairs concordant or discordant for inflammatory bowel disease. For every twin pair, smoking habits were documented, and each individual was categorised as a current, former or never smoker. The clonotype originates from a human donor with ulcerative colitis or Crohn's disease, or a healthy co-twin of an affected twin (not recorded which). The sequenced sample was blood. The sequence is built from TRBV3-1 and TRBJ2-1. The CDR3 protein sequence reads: CASSQDLIYNEQFF.